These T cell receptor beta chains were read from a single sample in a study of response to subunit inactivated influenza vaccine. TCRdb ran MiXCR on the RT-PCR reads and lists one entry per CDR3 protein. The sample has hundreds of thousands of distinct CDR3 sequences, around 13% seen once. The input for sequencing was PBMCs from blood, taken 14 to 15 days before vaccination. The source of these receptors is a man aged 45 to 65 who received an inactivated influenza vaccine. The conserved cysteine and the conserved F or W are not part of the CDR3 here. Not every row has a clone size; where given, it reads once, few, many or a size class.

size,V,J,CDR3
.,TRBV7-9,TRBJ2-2,ASSFSDVPAGELF
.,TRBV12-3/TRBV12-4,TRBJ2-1,ASSSGTGYEQF
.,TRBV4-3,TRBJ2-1,ASSQGVAGLAGNEQF
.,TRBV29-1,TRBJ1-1,SATGQGALTEAF
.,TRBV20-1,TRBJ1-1,SARPTGLGTEAF
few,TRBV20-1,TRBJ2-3,SARVGGTTSSTDTQY
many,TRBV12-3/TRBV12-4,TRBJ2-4,ASSLAPPRSIQY
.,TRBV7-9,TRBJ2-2,ASRGPGADTGELF
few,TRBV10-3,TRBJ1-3,AISESGQAAGGNTIY
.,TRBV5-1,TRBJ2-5,ASSPGEVGGETQY
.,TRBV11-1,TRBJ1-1,ASSTKQGGNTEAF
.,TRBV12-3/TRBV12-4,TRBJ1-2,ASRVDTNYGYT
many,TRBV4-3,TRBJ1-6,ASSQDRYNSPLH
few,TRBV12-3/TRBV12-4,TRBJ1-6,ASSLRPGNSPLH
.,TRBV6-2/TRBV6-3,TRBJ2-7,ASTSRGATYEQY
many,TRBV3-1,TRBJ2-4,ASSHRRLGLAKNIQY
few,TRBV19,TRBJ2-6,ASSIGGSRANVLT
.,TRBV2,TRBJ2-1,ASSALAGVYNEQF
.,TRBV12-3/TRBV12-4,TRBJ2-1,ATAARGGYEQF
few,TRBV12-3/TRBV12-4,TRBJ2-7,ASSLLADYYEQY
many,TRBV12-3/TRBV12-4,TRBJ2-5,ASSLNGIETQY
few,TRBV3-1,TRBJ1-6,ASGGGLPADSPLH
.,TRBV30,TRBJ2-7,AWSVPSSGVYEQY
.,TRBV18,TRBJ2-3,ASSPGPPTDTQY
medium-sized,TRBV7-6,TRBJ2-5,ASSPWVGTSGLQETQY
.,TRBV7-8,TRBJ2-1,ASSLGRSGSVSYNEQF
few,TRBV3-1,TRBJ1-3,ASSQERNSGNTIY
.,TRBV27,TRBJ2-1,ASRTLAVNEQF
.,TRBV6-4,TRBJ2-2,ASTNDGGRRDGELF
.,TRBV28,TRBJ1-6,ASSVDSRSYNSHLH
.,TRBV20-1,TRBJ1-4,SARAKGGLDNEKLF
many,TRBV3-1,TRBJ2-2,ASSQQTGFTGELF
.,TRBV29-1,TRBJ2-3,SVGILGAGLSTDTQY
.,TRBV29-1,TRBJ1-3,SVEDATGVGNTIY
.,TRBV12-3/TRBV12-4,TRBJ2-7,ASSPTYGYEQY
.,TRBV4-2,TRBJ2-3,ASSQELAGGLTDTQY
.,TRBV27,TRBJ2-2,ASSSQGPPNTGELF
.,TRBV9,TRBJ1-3,ASSRGTGGAGNTIY
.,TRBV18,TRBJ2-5,ASSPTRSGGWETQY
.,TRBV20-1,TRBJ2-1,SAYLGGAYNEQF
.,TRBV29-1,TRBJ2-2,SVEENSGELF
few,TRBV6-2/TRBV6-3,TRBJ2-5,ASYTGGQETQY